These 16 T cell receptor beta chains were sequenced from one sample in a study of CD8 T cells in ankylosing spondylitis. MiXCR, applied by TCRdb to the 5' RACE reads, yields one record per CDR3 protein. The table shows 390,000 or so distinct CDR3 sequences, with 20% to 25% occurring only once. These receptors lack a known antigen. Whole-study findings and limits: A motif of several highly homologous TCR beta variants was seen as apparently characteristic of ankylosing spondylitis blood.

The specimen sequenced was blood, either unsorted or a sorted T cell fraction (not recorded which). These receptor sequences come from a male donor with ankylosing spondylitis.

This clonotype was seen only a few times. V and J are TRBV5-1 and TRBJ2-1; D uncertain. Trimming took off 9 bases at V and 5 bases at J, with 21 bases between the two ends. The germline V gene encodes CDR1 SGHRS and CDR2 YFSETQ. The CDR3 spans 15 residues. CDR3 region: CATTRETPRNNEQFF. The CDR3 DNA is TGCGCCACGACGAGAGAGACCCCTCGGAACAATGAGCAGTTCTTC. Supplemented by reference TRBV5-1 and TRBJ2-1, the full variable domain reads KAGVTQTPRYLIKTRGQQVTLSCSPISGHRSVSWYQQTPGQGLQFLFEYFSETQRNKGNFPGRFSGRQFSNSRSEMNVSTLELGDSALYLCATTRETPRNNEQFFGPGTRLTVL.

This clonotype was recorded at least ten times. The chain combines TRBV29-1 with TRBJ2-2; D is perhaps TRBD2 (5 bases). Germline CDR1 reads SQVTM; CDR2 reads ANQGSEA. This CDR3 spans 13 amino acids. The germline V and J ends were trimmed by 4 bases and 5 bases, with 11 bases remaining between them. CDR3 DNA sequence: TGCAGCGTTGGCTCCTCGGGGACCGGGGAGCTGTTTTTT. It translates to CSVGSSGTGELFF.

The chain joins TRBV12-5 to TRBJ2-1; 8 nucleotides agree with TRBD2. The trim removed 9 bases at V and 4 bases at J, leaving 8 bases unmatched. Germline CDR1 LGHNT, CDR2 FRNRAP. The CDR3 sequence is 14 residues long. CDR3 coding DNA: TGTGCTAGCATGGGAGCGGGAGAATACAATGAGCAGTTCTTC. This gives the protein CASMGAGEYNEQFF. Drawing the rest from reference TRBV12-5 and TRBJ2-1, the complete variable domain is DARVTQTPRHKVTEMGQEVTMRCQPILGHNTVFWYRQTMMQGLELLAYFRNRAPLDDSGMPKDRFSAEMPDATLATLKIQPSEPRDSAVYFCASMGAGEYNEQFFGPGTRLTVL.

The rearrangement joins TRBV29-1 to TRBJ1-1; TRBD1 might be the D (6 bases). From germline, CDR1 is SQVTM and CDR2 ANQGSEA. The length of the CDR3 is 14 residues. The V end was cut by 4 bases, the J end by 4 bases, with 16 bases between. The CDR3 sequence is CSVATTPRGTEAFF. CDR3 nucleotide sequence: TGCAGCGTTGCCACAACCCCCAGGGGCACTGAAGCTTTCTTT. The full variable domain, with the rest looked up from reference TRBV29-1 and TRBJ1-1, is SAVISQKPSRDICQRGTSLTIQCQVDSQVTMMFWYRQQPGQSLTLIATANQGSEATYESGFVIDKFPISRPNLTFSTLTVSNMSPEDSSIYLCSVATTPRGTEAFFGQGTRLTVV.

This clonotype was observed a few times. This chain joins TRBV20-1 and TRBJ2-6, with no clear D. CDR3 size: 14 residues. Between the trimmed V and J ends, which lost 3 bases and 0 bases, there was a span of 6 bases. Per the germline V gene, CDR1 is DFQATT and CDR2 is SNEGSKA (reference sequence). CDR3 sequence (DNA): TGCAGTGCTAGGATGGGCTCTGGGGCCAACGTCCTGACTTTC. Its translation is CSARMGSGANVLTF.

This clonotype was counted a few times. The V call is TRBV20-1, the J call TRBJ2-1, with D tentatively TRBD2 (6 bases). Per germline, CDR1 DFQATT and CDR2 SNEGSKA (reference sequence). V shed 5 bases and J shed 0 bases, with 14 bases lying between them. The CDR3 has 15 residues. The CDR3: CSAVRAGSSYNEQFF. Written as DNA, the CDR3 is TGCAGTGCTGTCCGAGCGGGCAGCTCCTACAATGAGCAGTTCTTC.

This clonotype occurred many times. V usage is TRBV11-2 and J usage is TRBJ2-3, with TRBD2 matching over 11 bases. CDR3 length: 19 residues. Losses at the gene ends were 3 bases for V and 3 bases for J; bases not matched to a gene: 14. Germline assignment: CDR1 SGHAT and CDR2 FQNNGV. The CDR3 region is CASSFILVTSGSMTDTQYF. The DNA for the CDR3 is TGTGCCAGCAGCTTTATCTTGGTTACTAGCGGGAGTATGACAGATACGCAGTATTTT.

About this clonotype itself: The junction and the germline gene differ at one end; a read error may be behind it. The chain employs TRBV9 and TRBJ1-2; D gene uncertain. Germline CDR1 SGDLS, CDR2 YYNGEE. The CDR3 is 14 amino acids. In DNA form, the CDR3 reads TGTGCCAGCAGCGTAGGGGTCTACAGCGAGGTACCATCCTTC. Translated: CASSVGVYSEVPSF.

A few counts support this clonotype. The rearrangement links TRBV11-2 to TRBJ2-7; 8 bases line up with TRBD2. This CDR3 contains 19 residues. Germline V lookup: CDR1 SGHAT, CDR2 FQNNGV. The V segment lost 0 bases and the J segment 0 bases; nucleotides outside the gene matches: 13. CDR3 amino acids: CASSLDSGLAGGPSYEQYF. DNA of the CDR3: TGTGCCAGCAGCTTAGATAGTGGGCTAGCGGGTGGCCCCTCCTACGAGCAGTACTTC.

The sample holds a few counts of this clonotype. This chain joins TRBV23-1 and TRBJ2-4; possibly TRBD1 for D (6 bases). TRBV23-1 is designated an ORF whose function remains uncertain. There are 13 residues in the CDR3. V was clipped by 7 bases and J by 8 bases, with 15 bases between them. CDR3 bases: TGCGCCAGCAATCCGGGACATCGGGACATTCAGTACTTC. It is translated as CASNPGHRDIQYF.

There are a few counts of this clonotype. V gene TRBV3-1 combines with J gene TRBJ2-1, with 9 bases identical to TRBD1. This CDR3 comprises 13 residues. CDR1 LGHDT and CDR2 YNNKEL come from the germline V gene (reference sequence). J gave up 8 bases and V 6 bases, and 5 bases lay outside the gene matches. CDR3 coding DNA: TGTGCCAGCAGGCAACAGGGGGCCGATGAGCAGTTCTTC. Translating gives CASRQQGADEQFF.

This rearrangement joins TRBV5-6 to TRBJ1-2; 8 bases line up with TRBD1. The CDR3 totals 15 residues. The V gene end was trimmed by 2 bases and the J gene end by 4 bases; junction bases not matched to a gene: 7. From germline, CDR1 is SGHDT and CDR2 YYEEEE. The CDR3 DNA reads as TGTGCCAGCAGCTTTCAGGACAGGGTCCTCTATGGCTACACCTTC. It is translated as CASSFQDRVLYGYTF. The full variable domain, completed using reference TRBV5-6 and TRBJ1-2, is DAGVTQSPTHLIKTRGQQVTLRCSPKSGHDTVSWYQQALGQGPQFIFQYYEEEERQRGNFPDRFSGHQFPNYSSELNVNALLLGDSALYLCASSFQDRVLYGYTFGSGTRLTVV.

This clonotype was detected a few times. V usage is TRBV20-1 and J usage is TRBJ2-1; D is possibly TRBD1 (5 bases). The CDR3 has 14 residues. CDR1 is DFQATT and CDR2 is SNEGSKA in the germline V gene (reference sequence). The V end was cut by 6 bases, the J end by 6 bases, with 18 bases between. The CDR3 protein is CSANPVDRRNEQFF. CDR3 DNA sequence: TGCAGTGCCAATCCAGTCGACAGACGCAATGAGCAGTTCTTC.

This clonotype was detected ten times or more. The genes are TRBV12-3 or TRBV12-4 and TRBJ1-1; 8 nucleotides line up with TRBD1. V shed 2 bases, J shed 5 bases, and the junction held 10 bases outside the gene matches. The CDR3 has 16 residues. The CDR3 DNA reads TGTGCCAGCAGTTTAATTGCAGGGGGCGGGTGGACTGAAGCTTTCTTT. This translates into CASSLIAGGGWTEAFF.

The chain couples TRBV7-2 to TRBJ2-1, with unresolved D. V shed 1 base and J shed 4 bases, with 11 bases lying between them. CDR1 SGHTA and CDR2 FQGNSA come from the germline V gene. The CDR3 extends over 15 amino acids. The CDR3: CASSLVASFYNEQFF. The CDR3, as DNA: TGTGCCAGCAGCTTAGTGGCCAGTTTTTACAATGAGCAGTTCTTC.

The chain joins TRBV5-1 to TRBJ1-2, with a weak D call TRBD1 (6 bases). Germline CDR1 and CDR2: SGHRS and YFSETQ. Trimming removed 0 bases at V and 6 bases at J, with 9 bases between. The CDR3 length is 13 residues. CDR3 coding DNA: TGCGCCAGCAGCTTGGGGCCAGGGGATGGCTACACCTTC. This codes for CASSLGPGDGYTF.